These 7 T cell receptor beta chains were all obtained from the same sample, sequenced in a study of cytomegalovirus exposure and HLA in healthy donors. 60 Vbeta and 13 Jbeta primers were used in PCR. The data were produced by immunoSEQ multiplex PCR, yet TCRdb's version contains in-frame clones alone and is incomplete. This sample has tens of thousands of clones, with roughly two thirds found just once. The material sequenced was PBMCs. The receptors originated from a human donor in good health.

The gene calls are TRBV10-3 and TRBJ1-1; the D gene is possibly TRBD1 (6 bases). Germline loops: CDR1 ENHRY, CDR2 SYGVKD. The CDR3 has 15 amino acids. Trimming took 0 bases from V and 4 from J, leaving 12 bases between them. The CDR3 region is CAISESRQGITEAFF. CDR3 DNA: TGTGCCATCAGTGAGTCGCGGCAGGGGATCACTGAAGCTTTCTTT.

This sequence joins TRBV5-1 and TRBJ2-7; D unresolved. Germline V gene sequence: CDR1 SGHRS, CDR2 YFSETQ. Trimming removed 2 bases at V and 1 base at J, with 7 bases between. CDR3 length equals 13 residues. Here the CDR3 reads CASSFGGSYEQYF. The CDR3 nucleotides read TGCGCCAGCAGCTTCGGCGGTTCCTACGAGCAGTACTTC.

The chain links TRBV19 to TRBJ2-3; TRBD1 is a possible D gene (5 bases). CDR1 is LNHDA and CDR2 is SQIVND in the germline V gene (reference sequence). The V and J ends lost 2 bases and 2 bases respectively, with 11 bases between them. The CDR3 has 15 amino acids. The CDR3 protein is CASSILQASTDTQYF. In DNA, the CDR3 is TGTGCCAGTAGTATACTACAGGCCTCCACAGATACGCAGTATTTT. Variable domain in full (rest from reference TRBV19 and TRBJ2-3): DGGITQSPKYLFRKEGQNVTLSCEQNLNHDAMYWYRQDPGQGLRLIYYSQIVNDFQKGDIAEGYSVSREKKESFPLTVTSAQKNPTAFYLCASSILQASTDTQYFGPGTRLTVL.

This clone has a handful of counts. The J gene is TRBJ1-3, the V gene TRBV7-2; D is undetermined. The germline CDR1 and CDR2 sequences are SGHTA and FQGNSA. CDR3 length: 13 amino acids. The ends were cut back, 4 bases at V and 4 bases at J, with 8 bases in the middle. In nucleotides, the CDR3 is TGTGCCAGCAGCTCGTCCAGGGGAAACACCATATATTTT. Its protein product is CASSSSRGNTIYF. Drawing the rest from reference TRBV7-2 and TRBJ1-3, the complete variable domain is GAGVSQSPSNKVTEKGKDVELRCDPISGHTALYWYRQSLGQGLEFLIYFQGNSAPDKSGLPSDRFSAERTGGSVSTLTIQRTQQEDSAVYLCASSSSRGNTIYFGEGSWLTVV.

In this sample, this clone turned up once. The chain joins TRBV5-1 to TRBJ2-7; 8 bases line up with TRBD2. With 0 bases clipped from V and 3 bases from J, the junction kept 2 bases outside the gene matches. Germline V CDR1 and CDR2: SGHRS, YFSETQ. The CDR3 is 14 residues long. CDR3 residues: CASSLDRGGYEQYF. In DNA, the CDR3 is TGCGCCAGCAGCTTGGATCGGGGGGGCTACGAGCAGTACTTC.

This clone was recorded a few times. The rearrangement links TRBV9 to TRBJ1-4; 8 positions agree with TRBD1. Germline CDR1 is SGDLS and CDR2 is YYNGEE. The CDR3 contains 15 residues. Unmatched junction bases numbered 9, after V lost 3 bases and J lost 8 bases. The CDR3 DNA sequence: TGTGCCAGCAGCGCGCGGACAGGGTACTTAGAAAAACTGTTTTTT. Translating gives CASSARTGYLEKLFF.

The chain couples TRBV5-4 to TRBJ1-1; 11 nucleotides align to TRBD1. The CDR3 length is 15 residues. Germline V lookup: CDR1 SGHNT, CDR2 YYREEE (reference sequence). V trimming: 3 bases; J trimming: 3 bases; junction bases outside the gene matches: 4. The CDR3 DNA sequence: TGTGCCAGCAGCTCCGGGACAGGGGGTCACACTGAAGCTTTCTTT. It yields the protein CASSSGTGGHTEAFF.